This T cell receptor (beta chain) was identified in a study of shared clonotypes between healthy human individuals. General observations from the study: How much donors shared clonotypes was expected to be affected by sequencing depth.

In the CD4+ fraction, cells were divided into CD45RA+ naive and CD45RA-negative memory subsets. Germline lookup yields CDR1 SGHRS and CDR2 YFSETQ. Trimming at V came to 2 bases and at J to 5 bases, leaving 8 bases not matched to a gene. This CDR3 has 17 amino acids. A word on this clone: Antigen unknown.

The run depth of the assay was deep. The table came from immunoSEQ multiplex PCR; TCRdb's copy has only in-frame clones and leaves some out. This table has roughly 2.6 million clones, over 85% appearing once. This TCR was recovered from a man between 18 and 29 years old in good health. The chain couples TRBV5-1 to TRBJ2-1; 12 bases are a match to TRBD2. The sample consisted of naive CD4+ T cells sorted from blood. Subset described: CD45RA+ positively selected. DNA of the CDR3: TGCGCCAGCAGCTTACCTAGCGGGGGGGCCAACGACAATGAGCAGTTCTTC. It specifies CASSLPSGGANDNEQFF.